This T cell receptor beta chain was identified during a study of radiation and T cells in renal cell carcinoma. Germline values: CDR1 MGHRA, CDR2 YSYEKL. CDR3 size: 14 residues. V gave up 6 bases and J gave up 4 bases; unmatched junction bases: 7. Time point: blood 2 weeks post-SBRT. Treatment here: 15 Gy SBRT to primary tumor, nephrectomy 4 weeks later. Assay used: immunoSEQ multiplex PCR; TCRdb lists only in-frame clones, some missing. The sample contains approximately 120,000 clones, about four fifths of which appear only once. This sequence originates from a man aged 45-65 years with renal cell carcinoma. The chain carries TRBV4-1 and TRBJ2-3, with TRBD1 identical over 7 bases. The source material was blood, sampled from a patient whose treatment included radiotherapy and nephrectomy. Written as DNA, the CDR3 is TGCGCCAGCAGAAGTTGGCAGGGGGCAGATACGCAGTATTTT. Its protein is CASRSWQGADTQYF.